This TCR beta chain was obtained from a study of blood T cell repertoires in COVID-19. In the study overall: From the United States, Italy and Spain came samples of acute and convalescent COVID-19. Sample material is recorded as cDNA or gDNA derived from T cells, B-cell-depleted T cells, or PBMCs.

The length of the CDR3 is 14 residues. Trimming stripped 2 bases from V and 4 bases from J, with 10 bases between. CDR1 SGHKS and CDR2 YYEKEE come from the germline V gene (reference sequence). Cohorts were determined from participant-reported clinical history. In the study's own analysis: How many nucleated cells were present was estimated from reference gene primer amplification. TCRdb's copy holds only in-frame clones and misses some; the assay was immunoSEQ multiplex PCR. The DNA gave D and trimming, while V, J and clone size come from that table. The sample has fewer than 500,000 clones, over 75% seen once; the top ten hold 1% to 1.3%.

The sequence was collected from a young man who had recovered from COVID-19. The chain has TRBV5-5 and TRBJ2-1; D possibly corresponds to TRBD2 (5 bases). Sequences were obtained from PBMCs or T cells enriched from blood (not recorded which). The CDR3 here is CASSFGVGYNEQFF. CDR3 DNA: TGTGCCAGCAGCTTCGGGGTTGGGTACAATGAGCAGTTCTTC.